The sequence of this T cell receptor beta chain was determined in a study of shared clonotypes between healthy human individuals. General study points: Only blood was sampled, and tissue TCR repertoires likely differ from blood ones.

As concerns this clone: The target antigen is unknown.

Genomic DNA of every subset was divided equally among multiple immunoSEQ plates. Sequenced by immunoSEQ multiplex PCR; TCRdb stores in-frame clones only, minus some. Found here are about 1.1 million clones, approximately 80% of them singletons; the top ten hold approximately 0.9%. This TCR was sampled from a man between 18 and 35 years old in good health. Some clones in this sample may be carry-over from other donors' samples. The sequenced material came from memory CD4+ T cells from PBMCs. Documented subset: CD45RA-negative fraction.

The CDR3 region has the DNA TGTGCCAGCAGCCAAGTCAGGGCTAGCAATGAGCAGTTCTTC. Encoded protein: CASSQVRASNEQFF. V and J are TRBV14 and TRBJ2-1; the D gene is possibly TRBD1 (5 bases). Trimming stripped 1 base from V and 6 bases from J, with 10 bases between. Germline values: CDR1 SGHDN, CDR2 FVKESK. There are 14 residues in the CDR3. The full variable domain, rest sourced from reference TRBV14 and TRBJ2-1, is EAGVTQFPSHSVIEKGQTVTLRCDPISGHDNLYWYRRVMGKEIKFLLHFVKESKQDESGMPNNRFLAERTGGTYSTLKVQPAELEDSGVYFCASSQVRASNEQFFGPGTRLTVL.